This entry concerns a single TCR beta chain. Antigen unknown. PCR used 60 Vbeta primers and 13 Jbeta primers. Clones were read by immunoSEQ multiplex PCR, and TCRdb kept only the in-frame ones, dropping some. The sample comprises 200,000 to 300,000 clones, around 81% of which are singletons, and about 8% rests with the top ten. This cohort consisted of healthy bone marrow donors. This CDR3 spans 15 amino acids. The V end lost 1 base, the J end lost 6 bases, and 13 bases lay between the germline ends. Looked up from germline, CDR1 is SGHDN and CDR2 is FVKESK. The data derive from a study of cytomegalovirus exposure and HLA in healthy donors. Study-wide findings and caveats: Most CMV-associated TCR beta chains were later found to appear HLA-restricted.

The specimen was PBMCs. This sequence joins TRBV14 and TRBJ2-1, with TRBD2 as a possible D gene (6 bases). The TCR sequence derives from a woman in her sixties or seventies in good health and CMV-seropositive. Here the CDR3 DNA reads TGTGCCAGCAGCCAAGTTGGGGGGAGTGTCAATGAGCAGTTCTTC. Its protein product is CASSQVGGSVNEQFF.